This T cell receptor (beta chain) was identified in a study of T cell responses to AZD1222 COVID-19 vaccine. Measured with immunoSEQ multiplex PCR; TCRdb has only the in-frame clones, and not every one. The data contain 120,000 or so clones, around 82% of them singletons. This CDR3 region has 18 residues. Deletions cut 4 bases from V and 5 bases from J, with 25 bases between. Per germline, CDR1 SGHRS and CDR2 YFSETQ. The receptor comes from an adult in good health. Specimen: peripheral blood, collected on day 0 of AZD1222 vaccination. The chain links TRBV5-1 to TRBJ1-5; no reliable D call. CDR3 region: CASSLIPSQRGSYQPQHF. The DNA for the CDR3 is TGCGCCAGCAGCCTTATTCCCTCGCAGCGAGGTTCTTATCAGCCCCAGCATTTT.